This TCR beta chain stems from a study of T-cell reconstitution after alpha-beta-depleted transplantation in children. CDR1 is GTSNPN, CDR2 SVGIG, per germline (reference sequence). The ends were cut back, 1 base at V and 4 bases at J, with 5 bases in the middle. This CDR3 is built from 11 residues. This clonotype appeared many times. Using unique molecular identifiers, the investigators prepared the TCRbeta library. In TCRdb, the PCR reads were re-called with MiXCR into one record per CDR3 protein. The sample yields some 590,000 distinct CDR3 sequences, about 10% seen once. The input for sequencing was PBMCs from the stem cell graft donor, taken from the stem cell graft. The source is a human donor who donated a stem cell graft to a child with acute myeloid leukemia. V and J are TRBV30 and TRBJ2-7; unclear D gene. The CDR3 loop reads CAWSAQYEQYF. The CDR3 DNA reads TGTGCCTGGAGTGCCCAGTACGAGCAGTACTTC.